This is a list of T cell receptor beta chains from one sample in a study of blood T cell repertoires in COVID-19. The method was immunoSEQ multiplex PCR; TCRdb's version includes in-frame clones alone and lacks a portion of them. The sample has about 220,000 clones; 70% to 90% are singletons. Material for sequencing was peripheral blood. The receptors come from a man aged 25-40 years who had recovered from COVID-19. Each CDR3 is given with its conserved first and last residue. Fields, in order: D gene, V gene, J gene, clone size, CDR3 DNA, CDR3 protein. A D gene is named only where the DNA matches it firmly. Part of the rows lack a size; the others show once, few, many or a class for expanded clones.

TRBD1	TRBV10-3	TRBJ2-7	NA	TGTGCCATCAGTGAGAATGACAGGGGCACGCGGAAGGAGCAGTACTTC	CAISENDRGTRKEQYF
NA	TRBV12-5	TRBJ2-5	NA	TGTGCTAGTGCCCCGGGGGTATGGGAGACCCAGTACTTC	CASAPGVWETQYF
NA	TRBV6-5	TRBJ2-3	few	TGTGCCAGCAGCCTTGTAGGGGGGGCTACGCAGTATTTT	CASSLVGGATQYF
NA	TRBV2	TRBJ2-3	once	TGTGCCAGCAGTTCTAGGCGGTCTAGCACAGATACGCAGTATTTT	CASSSRRSSTDTQYF
NA	TRBV6-2/TRBV6-3	TRBJ2-2	NA	TGTGCCAGCAGTTACACCAGACGGGGCGGGGAGCTGTTTTTT	CASSYTRRGGELFF
TRBD2	TRBV11-2	TRBJ2-5	NA	TGTGCCAGCAGTCTTTCTAGCGGGGGAGAGACCCAGTACTTC	CASSLSSGGETQYF
TRBD1	TRBV18	TRBJ1-2	NA	TGTGCCAGCTCACCCCTAGGGGGCTACTATGGCTACACCTTC	CASSPLGGYYGYTF
NA	TRBV6-2/TRBV6-3	TRBJ1-2	NA	TGTGCCAGCAGTTACGACAGCGTGACCGGCTACACCTTC	CASSYDSVTGYTF
NA	TRBV28	TRBJ1-3	NA	TGTGCCAGCAGTCAGACTGGCTACACCATATATTTT	CASSQTGYTIYF
TRBD2	TRBV24-1	TRBJ2-3	NA	TGTGCCACCAGTGATTTGGGACTAGCGGGGGGTATGGGTACGCAGTATTTT	CATSDLGLAGGMGTQYF
NA	TRBV19	TRBJ1-2	NA	TGTGCCAGTACCGACCCTTTCTCAGGGACTAACTATGGCTACACCTTC	CASTDPFSGTNYGYTF
NA	TRBV15	TRBJ2-5	NA	TGTGCCACCAGCAGAGACCGGACATTGGCTCAAGAGACCCAGTACTTC	CATSRDRTLAQETQYF
NA	TRBV3-1/TRBV3-2	TRBJ1-1	NA	TGTGCCAGCAGCCAAGTTTGGGGGGAGTTTCGCTGGAACACTGAAGCTTTCTTT	CASSQVWGEFRWNTEAFF
NA	TRBV4-3	TRBJ2-5	NA	TGCGCCAGCAGCCAGGAAGGCGGGGTCTCAAGGAGGACCCAGTACTTC	CASSQEGGVSRRTQYF
TRBD1	TRBV19	TRBJ1-2	NA	TGTGCCAGTAGTATAACTAGGGGAACAGGGGGACGCTATGGCTACACCTTC	CASSITRGTGGRYGYTF
NA	TRBV18	TRBJ1-6	NA	TGTGCCAGCTCACTCGGGACACCAAATTCACCCCTCCACTTT	CASSLGTPNSPLHF
NA	TRBV4-3	TRBJ1-1	NA	TGCGCCAGCCGGGACAATGAGATGAACACTGAAGCTTTCTTT	CASRDNEMNTEAFF
NA	TRBV11-3	TRBJ2-7	NA	TGTGCCAGCAGCTTAGGGGGGCCACACTACGAGCAGTACTTC	CASSLGGPHYEQYF
TRBD1	TRBV19	TRBJ1-1	NA	TGTGCCAGTAGTGATCCGGGACAGGGCACTGAAGCTTTCTTT	CASSDPGQGTEAFF
NA	TRBV5-4	TRBJ2-7	NA	TGTGCCAGCAGCTTGTTTGGGGCGTACTACGAGCAGTACTTC	CASSLFGAYYEQYF
NA	TRBV19	TRBJ1-6	NA	TGTGCCAGTAGTATTGGTCAGGGGAATTCACCCCTCCACTTT	CASSIGQGNSPLHF
NA	TRBV6-6	TRBJ1-5	NA	TGTGCCAGCAGTTACCGGGAGGAGCAGCCCCAGCATTTT	CASSYREEQPQHF
TRBD1	TRBV5-1	TRBJ1-1	once	TGCGCCAGCAGCTTGGGTACTGGGACAGGGAACACTGAAGCTTTCTTT	CASSLGTGTGNTEAFF
NA	TRBV11-2	TRBJ2-2	NA	TGTGCCAGCAGCTTAACTCTGGGTAGCGTGTCCGGGGAGCTGTTTTTT	CASSLTLGSVSGELFF
NA	TRBV11-2	TRBJ1-5	NA	TGTGCCAGCAGCTTAAAAGCGGATAGCAATCAGCCCCAGCATTTT	CASSLKADSNQPQHF
TRBD1	TRBV10-2	TRBJ2-2	once	TGCGCCAGCAAGAGGGGGCTGATCACCGGGGAGCTGTTTTTT	CASKRGLITGELFF
NA	TRBV27	TRBJ1-2	NA	TGTGCCAGCAGTTTACAGGGCCAATATGGCTACACCTTC	CASSLQGQYGYTF
TRBD1	TRBV18	TRBJ1-2	NA	TGTGCCAGCTCACCACGGACAGGGGTAAATGGCTACACCTTC	CASSPRTGVNGYTF
NA	TRBV2	TRBJ1-6	few	TGTGCCAGCAGACCTGACAGAGTGGGCGGCAATTCACCCCTCCACTTT	CASRPDRVGGNSPLHF
TRBD1	TRBV4-1	TRBJ1-4	NA	TGCGCCAGCAGCCCCATACGACAGGGACAAAATGAAAAACTGTTTTTT	CASSPIRQGQNEKLFF
NA	TRBV7-6	TRBJ1-2	once	TGTGCCAGCAGCTTAGCCGCCCCTCGGGGCTATGGCTACACCTTC	CASSLAAPRGYGYTF
TRBD1	TRBV7-2	TRBJ2-2	NA	TGTGCCAGCAGCCGACAGGGGTCCGGGGAGCTGTTTTTT	CASSRQGSGELFF
TRBD2	TRBV25-1	TRBJ2-7	NA	TGTGCCAGCAGTGAAGGGCTAGCGGGGAACTACGAGCAGTACTTC	CASSEGLAGNYEQYF
TRBD1	TRBV5-1	TRBJ1-1	NA	TGCGCCAGCAGCCCCGACGGGACAGGGATACCTGAAGCTTTCTTT	CASSPDGTGIPEAFF
NA	TRBV19	TRBJ1-2	NA	TGTGCCAGTAGTATAGATTATTCGGGGAGTGACTATGGCTACACCTTC	CASSIDYSGSDYGYTF
NA	TRBV4-3	TRBJ1-2	NA	TGCGCCAGCAGCCACGGGACGGAGGAAGCGGGGACCTTC	CASSHGTEEAGTF
NA	TRBV12-5	TRBJ2-7	NA	TGTGCTAGTGGACAGGGTCCCTACGAGCAGTACTTC	CASGQGPYEQYF
NA	TRBV7-2	TRBJ1-1	NA	TGTGCCAGCAGCTCGTGGGAGTCCGGTGAAGCTTTCTTT	CASSSWESGEAFF
NA	TRBV7-9	TRBJ1-2	NA	TGTGCCAGCAGCGGGGCCTACATGTTGTATGGCTACACCTTC	CASSGAYMLYGYTF
NA	TRBV7-9	TRBJ1-2	NA	TGTGCCAGCAGCTTAGGCGGGATTCCTAACTATGGCTACACCTTC	CASSLGGIPNYGYTF
TRBD1	TRBV6-5	TRBJ1-4	NA	TGTGCCAGCAGTTACGGACAGGGTGGGAAAAAACTGTTTTTT	CASSYGQGGKKLFF
TRBD1	TRBV6-2/TRBV6-3	TRBJ2-7	NA	TGTGCCAGCAGCCCCCGACAGGGTCTCTACGAGCAGTACTTC	CASSPRQGLYEQYF
TRBD2	TRBV18	TRBJ2-3	NA	TGTGCCAGCTCACACGCCGGGAGGGATACGCAGTATTTT	CASSHAGRDTQYF
NA	TRBV6-5	TRBJ1-2	NA	TGTGCCAGCAGTTTCGGGAGGAATGGCTACACCTTC	CASSFGRNGYTF
NA	TRBV10-1	TRBJ2-1	NA	TGCGCCAGCGGCGATAGTGCGGATGAGCAGTTCTTC	CASGDSADEQFF
TRBD2	TRBV5-1	TRBJ2-1	NA	TGCGCCAGCAGCAGCGGGGGACTATACAATGAGCAGTTCTTC	CASSSGGLYNEQFF
NA	TRBV7-9	TRBJ1-3	NA	TGTGCCAGCAGCCCTGTTGGACTCTTCTCTGGAAACACCATATATTTT	CASSPVGLFSGNTIYF
NA	TRBV6-2/TRBV6-3	TRBJ1-2	NA	TGTGCCAGCAGTTACCCGCGCAGGGGCGAAAACTATGGCTACACCTTC	CASSYPRRGENYGYTF
TRBD1	TRBV30	TRBJ1-1	NA	TGTGCCTGGACTCGGGACAGGGGGTCCCACACTGAAGCTTTCTTT	CAWTRDRGSHTEAFF
NA	TRBV3-1/TRBV3-2	TRBJ1-1	NA	TGTGCCAGCAGCCAAGTGAGGACTAGCGGTGAAGCTTTCTTT	CASSQVRTSGEAFF
NA	TRBV7-9	TRBJ1-2	NA	TGTGCCAGCAGCCCGGACAGCCCTCAGGGCTACACCTTC	CASSPDSPQGYTF
TRBD1	TRBV27	TRBJ1-3	NA	TGTGCCAGCAGTTTGACAGGGGAGTTGGCTGGAAACACCATATATTTT	CASSLTGELAGNTIYF
TRBD1	TRBV9	TRBJ2-7	NA	TGTGCCAGCAGCGGGGACAGGGACTACGAGCAGTACTTC	CASSGDRDYEQYF
NA	TRBV10-1	TRBJ2-1	NA	TGCGCCAGTCAATCGGGACTTGACAATGAGCAGTTCTTC	CASQSGLDNEQFF
NA	TRBV6-5	TRBJ1-3	NA	TGTGCCAGCAGGCCCCGACAGAGTGGAAACACCATATATTTT	CASRPRQSGNTIYF